One sample yielded the 8 T cell receptor beta chains listed below, sequenced in a study of blood T cell repertoires in COVID-19. TCRdb keeps only in-frame clones here, not all; method: immunoSEQ multiplex PCR. The sample includes about 67,000 clones, approximately 87% of them seen just once. Specimen: peripheral blood. These receptors all come from a man in his fifties or sixties with active COVID-19.

CDR3 loop: CSGARVNTQYF. Here the CDR3 DNA reads TGCAGCGGTGCCCGCGTGAATACGCAGTATTTT. The chain recombines TRBV29-1 with TRBJ2-3; D is uncertain. CDR3 length: 11 residues. Trimming took off 7 bases at V and 7 bases at J, with 12 bases between the two ends. The germline CDR1 and CDR2 sequences are SQVTM and ANQGSEA.

This clone was seen a single time. This chain joins TRBV3-1 (or the pseudogene TRBV3-2) and TRBJ1-2; 10 bases map to TRBD1. Germline-derived CDR1 and CDR2 are LGHDT and YNNKEL (reference sequence). The CDR3 is 14 amino acids. J lost 4 bases, V lost 4 bases, and 3 bases had no gene match. CDR3 sequence reads: CASSLGQGGYGYTF. Written as DNA, the CDR3 is TGTGCCAGCAGCCTAGGACAGGGGGGCTATGGCTACACCTTC.

This chain connects TRBV2 to TRBJ2-1; 14 nucleotides match TRBD2. The junction had 0 bases not matched to a gene; V was cut back by 4 bases and J by 4 bases. Per the germline V gene, CDR1 is SNHLY and CDR2 is FYNNEI. The CDR3 runs to 15 residues. This chain's CDR3 is CASSGTSGGYNEQFF. CDR3 nucleotides: TGTGCCAGCAGTGGGACTAGCGGGGGGTACAATGAGCAGTTCTTC. Variable domain in full (rest from reference TRBV2 and TRBJ2-1): EPEVTQTPSHQVTQMGQEVILRCVPISNHLYFYWYRQILGQKVEFLVSFYNNEISEKSEIFDDQFSVERPDGSNFTLKIRSTKLEDSAMYFCASSGTSGGYNEQFFGPGTRLTVL.

The chain uses TRBV2 and TRBJ1-5; possibly TRBD1 for D (5 bases). The CDR3 loop spans 14 amino acids. V was cut by 8 bases and J by 4 bases, with 15 bases left in between. Germline CDR1 reads SNHLY; CDR2 reads FYNNEI. This CDR3 reads CASAPGRGNQPQHF. In DNA form, the CDR3 reads TGTGCCAGCGCCCCCGGGCGGGGGAATCAGCCCCAGCATTTT.

The chain employs TRBV5-4 and TRBJ2-5; D gene uncertain. Germline loops: CDR1 SGHNT, CDR2 YYREEE (reference sequence). V was trimmed by 4 bases and J by 1 base, leaving 11 bases between them. The CDR3 totals 14 residues. Here the CDR3 DNA reads TGTGCCAGCAGCCCGAACTTTGGCCAAGAGACCCAGTACTTC. Residues: CASSPNFGQETQYF.

The chain employs TRBV4-1 and TRBJ2-1; 9 bases agree with TRBD1. The CDR3 extends over 16 amino acids. Germline V lookup: CDR1 MGHRA, CDR2 YSYEKL. The V gene end was trimmed by 4 bases and the J gene end by 2 bases; junction bases not matched to a gene: 6. CDR3 sequence (DNA): TGCGCCAGCAGCCCCGGGACAGGGAGGACCTACAATGAGCAGTTCTTC. This translates into CASSPGTGRTYNEQFF.

This clone was seen just once. Germline is not matched at one junction end, which may reflect a read error. The CDR3 protein is CASSAGTGVLSYNEQFF. The CDR3 nucleotides read TGTGCCAGTAGTGCCGGGACAGGTGTCCTATCCTACAATGAGCAGTTCTTC. The gene calls are TRBV2 and TRBJ2-1; 8 positions match TRBD1. Germline V lookup: CDR1 SNHLY, CDR2 FYNNEI. The CDR3 consists of 17 residues.

This clone was seen only a few times. The chain recombines TRBV30 with TRBJ1-1; 7 nucleotides agree with TRBD1. Germline CDR1 GTSNPN, CDR2 SVGIG (reference sequence). J was trimmed by 7 bases and V by 0 bases; bases with no gene match: 5. The CDR3 is 13 amino acids. The chain's CDR3 is CAWSVTGDLEAFF. CDR3 in DNA: TGTGCCTGGAGTGTAACAGGGGATCTTGAAGCTTTCTTT.